The 32 T cell receptor beta chains below all came from one sample that was sequenced in a study of blood T cell repertoires in COVID-19. Libraries were prepared by immunoSEQ multiplex PCR; TCRdb keeps only in-frame clonotypes and omits some of them. The sample holds roughly 80,000 clones, roughly 76% seen once. Sequenced input: peripheral blood. These TCRs come from a man in his 70s with active or convalescent COVID-19.

This chain connects TRBV18 to TRBJ2-3; TRBD1 matches at 7 bases. Germline V gene data show CDR1 as KGHSH and CDR2 as LQKENI. V gave up 5 bases and J gave up 7 bases; unmatched junction bases: 12. This CDR3 is built from 15 residues. CDR3 in amino acids: CASSMTGRGTNTQYF. CDR3 DNA: TGTGCCAGCTCAATGACAGGGAGAGGGACGAATACGCAGTATTTT.

Concerning this clone: The same CDR3 also results from other DNA sequences found in this sample. The rearrangement links TRBV5-1 to TRBJ2-5; maybe TRBD2 (6 bases). Deletions cut 0 bases from V and 1 base from J, with 10 bases between. Germline V gives CDR1 SGHRS, CDR2 YFSETQ. This CDR3 comprises 15 residues. In DNA form, the CDR3 reads TGCGCCAGCAGCTTGGCCACTAGCTTCCAAGAGACCCAGTACTTC. It yields the protein CASSLATSFQETQYF.

The chain has TRBV11-2 and TRBJ2-7; 7 bases fit TRBD1. V lost 4 bases, J lost 0 bases, and 6 bases stayed unmatched. Looked up from germline, CDR1 is SGHAT and CDR2 is FQNNGV. There are 15 residues in the CDR3. CDR3 nucleotide sequence: TGTGCCAGCAGCTCCTACAGGGGAAGCTCCTACGAGCAGTACTTC. Amino acids: CASSSYRGSSYEQYF.

V is TRBV19 and J is TRBJ2-3; 7 nucleotides match TRBD1. The germline V gene has CDR1 LNHDA and CDR2 SQIVND (reference sequence). J was trimmed by 7 bases and V by 7 bases; bases with no gene match: 2. The CDR3 has 11 residues. The CDR3 sequence is CASNRGHTQYF. The CDR3 nucleotides are TGTGCCAGTAACAGGGGACATACGCAGTATTTT. Full variable domain (outside the CDR3, taken from reference TRBV19 and TRBJ2-3): DGGITQSPKYLFRKEGQNVTLSCEQNLNHDAMYWYRQDPGQGLRLIYYSQIVNDFQKGDIAEGYSVSREKKESFPLTVTSAQKNPTAFYLCASNRGHTQYFGPGTRLTVL.

The chain recombines TRBV11-3 with TRBJ2-2, with D possibly TRBD2 on 6 matching bases. V was trimmed by 2 bases and J by 4 bases, leaving 11 bases between them. Germline CDR1 SGHNT, CDR2 YENEEA. This CDR3 has 15 residues. CDR3 coding DNA: TGTGCCAGCAGCTTATATGGGGGAGGCACCGGGGAGCTGTTTTTT. Protein: CASSLYGGGTGELFF.

This clone was counted only a few times. This sequence joins TRBV30 and TRBJ1-1; 9 nucleotides align to TRBD1. This CDR3 has 14 amino acids. The germline gives CDR1 GTSNPN, CDR2 SVGIG (reference sequence). The junction had 3 bases not matched to a gene; V was cut back by 3 bases and J by 1 base. CDR3: CAWSETGGNTEAFF. The CDR3 bases are TGTGCCTGGAGCGAGACAGGGGGGAACACTGAAGCTTTCTTT.

The sample holds a few counts of this clone. The rearrangement links TRBV28 to TRBJ1-1; 8 bases match TRBD1. CDR3 size: 15 residues. CDR1 is MDHEN, CDR2 SYDVKM, per germline. Trimming took 5 bases from V and 1 from J; bases not matched to a gene: 6. The CDR3 coding sequence is TGTGCCAGCAGTCTCCCCGGGACAGGGAACACTGAAGCTTTCTTT. Translating it yields CASSLPGTGNTEAFF.

This chain links TRBV7-9 with TRBJ1-5; D may be TRBD1 (6 bases). Trimming cost V 4 bases and J 3 bases, with 7 bases left between them. Germline CDR1 reads SEHNR; CDR2 reads FQNEAQ (reference sequence). This CDR3 is 13 amino acids long. CDR3 amino acids: CASSWTVNQPQHF. CDR3 nucleotide sequence: TGTGCCAGCAGCTGGACAGTCAATCAGCCCCAGCATTTT.

The V gene is TRBV2, the J gene TRBJ1-2; 9 nucleotides line up with TRBD1. The CDR3 totals 13 residues. CDR1 SNHLY and CDR2 FYNNEI come from the germline V gene. Unmatched junction bases numbered 11, after V lost 4 bases and J lost 14 bases. CDR3 coding DNA: TGTGCCAGCAGTGGGGGGACAGGGCTGAAATTAACCTTC. Encoded protein: CASSGGTGLKLTF.

The rearrangement links TRBV6-1 to TRBJ2-1, with 7 bases lining up with TRBD1. The trim removed 2 bases at V and 9 bases at J, leaving 7 bases unmatched. Germline values: CDR1 MNHNS, CDR2 SASEGT. The CDR3 loop spans 14 amino acids. Here the CDR3 DNA reads TGTGCCAGCAGTGAACAGACAGGGCAAGGTGAGCAGTTCTTC. This translates into CASSEQTGQGEQFF.

The chain links TRBV30 to TRBJ1-4; a weak D match, TRBD1 (5 bases). Germline CDR1 GTSNPN, CDR2 SVGIG (reference sequence). V lost 2 bases and J 8 bases, leaving 9 bases between the germline ends. CDR3 size: 12 residues. The CDR3 nucleotides read TGTGCCTGGAGTCGGGGGACCGAAAAACTGTTTTTT. Its translation: CAWSRGTEKLFF.

This chain links TRBV29-1 with TRBJ1-2, with D perhaps TRBD1 (5 bases). Between the trimmed V and J ends, which lost 6 bases and 3 bases, there was a span of 14 bases. The CDR3 consists of 13 residues. CDR1 SQVTM and CDR2 ANQGSEA come from the germline V gene. CDR3 sequence: CSVDTGGHYGYTF. As DNA, the CDR3 is TGCAGCGTCGATACCGGGGGACACTATGGCTACACCTTC.

This clone was seen more than once but under ten times. V usage is TRBV11-3 and J usage is TRBJ1-2; no reliable D call. Between the trimmed V and J ends, which lost 5 bases and 6 bases, there was a span of 10 bases. Germline V gene data show CDR1 as SGHNT and CDR2 as YENEEA. The CDR3 contains 12 residues. The CDR3 sequence is CASSRENDGYTF. As DNA, the CDR3 is TGTGCCAGCAGCCGAGAAAACGATGGCTACACCTTC.

This clone has a handful of counts. The chain has TRBV6-1 and TRBJ2-7; 7 bases line up with TRBD1. This CDR3 comprises 14 residues. With V trimmed by 3 bases and J by 7 bases, 9 bases remained unmatched. CDR1 MNHNS and CDR2 SASEGT come from the germline V gene. The CDR3 is CASSDLTGKGEQYF. The CDR3, as DNA: TGTGCCAGCAGTGACCTGACAGGGAAAGGGGAGCAGTACTTC.

The gene calls are TRBV5-1 and TRBJ1-4; the D gene is possibly TRBD1 (6 bases). V was trimmed by 0 bases and J by 8 bases, leaving 11 bases between them. The CDR3 has 14 amino acids. The germline CDR1 and CDR2 sequences are SGHRS and YFSETQ. In DNA, the CDR3 is TGCGCCAGCAGCTTGGATGGACAGCAAGAAAAACTGTTTTTT. Residues: CASSLDGQQEKLFF.

This clone was counted only a few times. V usage is TRBV10-3 and J usage is TRBJ2-7; a weak D match, TRBD2 (7 bases). Germline-derived CDR1 and CDR2 are ENHRY and SYGVKD. Trimming removed 4 bases at V and 3 bases at J, with 13 bases between. CDR3 length: 14 residues. CDR3 nucleotide sequence: TGTGCCATCAGTGGGAGGGGGGGAAACTACGAGCAGTACTTC. Encoded protein: CAISGRGGNYEQYF.

This rearrangement joins TRBV9 to TRBJ1-3; tentatively, D is TRBD1 (5 bases). The germline V gene encodes CDR1 SGDLS and CDR2 YYNGEE. The length of the CDR3 is 16 residues. V dropped 1 base and J dropped 2 bases, with 13 bases sitting between them. The CDR3 reads CASSVMGSTAGNTIYF. CDR3 nucleotide sequence: TGTGCCAGCAGCGTAATGGGATCGACAGCTGGAAACACCATATATTTT. The variable domain in full, with the rest retrieved from reference TRBV9 and TRBJ1-3, is DSGVTQTPKHLITATGQRVTLRCSPRSGDLSVYWYQQSLDQGLQFLIQYYNGEERAKGNILERFSAQQFPDLHSELNLSSLELGDSALYFCASSVMGSTAGNTIYFGEGSWLTVV.

CDR3 nucleotides: TGTGCCAGCAGCTTAGACAGGGCCTACGAGCAGTACTTC. Encoded protein: CASSLDRAYEQYF. The chain combines TRBV11-2 with TRBJ2-7; tentatively, D is TRBD1 (5 bases). Germline values: CDR1 SGHAT, CDR2 FQNNGV. The CDR3 sequence is 13 residues long. V gave up 0 bases and J gave up 2 bases, with 5 bases separating them.

This sequence joins TRBV28 and TRBJ1-2; TRBD1 is a possible D gene (5 bases). Germline loops: CDR1 MDHEN, CDR2 SYDVKM. V was trimmed by 2 bases and J by 2 bases, leaving 12 bases between them. The CDR3 is 15 residues long. CDR3 residues: CASSLGSGQNYGYTF. Here the CDR3 DNA reads TGTGCCAGCAGTTTAGGGTCAGGGCAAAACTATGGCTACACCTTC.

The chain links TRBV6-5 to TRBJ2-5, with TRBD1 matching 7 bases. V lost 5 bases and J lost 0; bases outside the gene matches: 6. There are 15 residues in the CDR3. Germline V gene lookup returns CDR1 MNHEY and CDR2 SVGAGI. CDR3 coding DNA: TGTGCCAGCAGTCCGATGGACAGGTACCAAGAGACCCAGTACTTC. Its protein product is CASSPMDRYQETQYF.

The rearrangement joins TRBV19 to TRBJ2-2; 10 bases align to TRBD1. Germline assignment: CDR1 LNHDA and CDR2 SQIVND (reference sequence). Unmatched junction bases numbered 2, after V lost 1 base and J lost 6 bases. The CDR3 spans 15 residues. The CDR3 spells CASSIVGQGSGELFF. DNA for the CDR3: TGTGCCAGTAGTATAGTGGGACAGGGGTCCGGGGAGCTGTTTTTT. The entire variable domain, with the rest obtained from reference TRBV19 and TRBJ2-2, is as follows: DGGITQSPKYLFRKEGQNVTLSCEQNLNHDAMYWYRQDPGQGLRLIYYSQIVNDFQKGDIAEGYSVSREKKESFPLTVTSAQKNPTAFYLCASSIVGQGSGELFFGEGSRLTVL.

The chain employs TRBV11-2 and TRBJ2-7, with a weak D call TRBD1 (6 bases). This CDR3 has 13 residues. Per germline, CDR1 SGHAT and CDR2 FQNNGV. V was pared by 6 bases and J by 7 bases, with 16 bases between. CDR3 in amino acids: CASSSHRDREQYF. In DNA form, the CDR3 reads TGTGCCAGCAGTTCTCACAGGGATCGGGAGCAGTACTTC.

This clone was observed once. CDR3 residues: CASRSVDRDTEAFF. The CDR3 DNA follows: TGTGCCAGCAGATCCGTTGACAGAGACACTGAAGCTTTCTTT. The V and J genes are TRBV5-6 and TRBJ1-1, with D maybe TRBD1 (5 bases). The V gene lost 5 bases and the J gene lost 3 bases, with 14 bases spanning the gap. The CDR3 covers 14 residues. CDR1 and CDR2 (germline): SGHDT, YYEEEE. The full variable domain, completed using reference TRBV5-6 and TRBJ1-1, is DAGVTQSPTHLIKTRGQQVTLRCSPKSGHDTVSWYQQALGQGPQFIFQYYEEEERQRGNFPDRFSGHQFPNYSSELNVNALLLGDSALYLCASRSVDRDTEAFFGQGTRLTVV.

For this clone: Within the sample, other DNA sequences also encode this same CDR3. The CDR3 region is CASSFSPRDSGNQPQHF. In DNA, the CDR3 is TGTGCCAGCAGTTTCTCACCTCGGGACAGTGGCAATCAGCCCCAGCATTTT. The V gene is TRBV28, the J gene TRBJ1-5; 7 bases match TRBD1. Germline V gives CDR1 MDHEN, CDR2 SYDVKM. V shed 3 bases and J 2 bases; nucleotides not matched to a gene: 10. The CDR3 has 17 amino acids.

This chain connects TRBV5-1 to TRBJ2-3, with a weak D call TRBD2 (6 bases). The CDR3 consists of 16 residues. Germline assignment: CDR1 SGHRS and CDR2 YFSETQ. V lost 4 bases and J lost 5, with 20 bases in between. CDR3 coding DNA: TGCGCCAGCAGCCCAGGTGGGCGGGGACGGGGAGATACGCAGTATTTT. It is translated as CASSPGGRGRGDTQYF.

This CDR3 reads CAARTGGNQPQHF. The CDR3 bases are TGTGCCGCCAGGACAGGAGGGAATCAGCCCCAGCATTTT. V and J are TRBV10-3 and TRBJ1-5, with 7 bases aligning to TRBD1. The germline CDR1 and CDR2 sequences are ENHRY and SYGVKD. V trimming: 11 bases; J trimming: 4 bases; junction bases outside the gene matches: 8. This CDR3 is 13 amino acids long.

This clone was detected a few times. V usage is TRBV6-2 or TRBV6-3 and J usage is TRBJ2-5; maybe TRBD2 (5 bases). Trimming took 5 bases from V and 3 from J, leaving 16 bases between them. The CDR3 is made up of 15 amino acids. Germline CDR1 MNHEY, CDR2 SVGEGT. The CDR3 spells CASSPEFDGEETQYF. The CDR3 DNA follows: TGTGCCAGCAGTCCAGAATTCGACGGGGAAGAGACCCAGTACTTC.

V and J are TRBV9 and TRBJ1-1; TRBD1 matches 7 bases. CDR1 is SGDLS, CDR2 YYNGEE, per germline. J gave up 6 bases and V 0 bases, and 5 bases lay outside the gene matches. There are 14 residues in the CDR3. The CDR3 reads CASSVGSQGAEAFF. CDR3 sequence (DNA): TGTGCCAGCAGCGTAGGAAGTCAGGGGGCTGAAGCTTTCTTT.

The chain joins TRBV11-3 to TRBJ2-3; 9 nucleotides line up with TRBD1. Germline loops: CDR1 SGHNT, CDR2 YENEEA. This CDR3 contains 15 residues. V lost 4 bases to trimming and J lost 2 bases; unmatched junction nucleotides: 4. Here the CDR3 reads CASSYRDRDTDTQYF. CDR3 DNA sequence: TGTGCCAGCAGCTACCGGGACAGGGACACAGATACGCAGTATTTT.

V gene TRBV6-5 combines with J gene TRBJ1-3; D possibly corresponds to TRBD1 (6 bases). Per germline, CDR1 MNHEY and CDR2 SVGAGI. The CDR3 is 15 amino acids. Trimming pared 6 bases from V and 2 bases from J, leaving 14 bases between. The DNA of the CDR3 is TGTGCCAGCAGAAACCCACAGGGAGCTGGAAACACCATATATTTT. Amino acid sequence: CASRNPQGAGNTIYF.

The rearrangement joins TRBV5-4 to TRBJ1-1; D uncertain. The germline V gene has CDR1 SGHNT and CDR2 YYREEE (reference sequence). V lost 4 bases to trimming and J lost 0 bases, with 7 bases between them. The CDR3 has 13 amino acids. The CDR3 is CASSASLNTEAFF. For the CDR3, the DNA is TGTGCCAGCAGCGCGAGTTTGAACACTGAAGCTTTCTTT.

The chain has TRBV7-9 and TRBJ1-1; 7 bases are shared with TRBD1. V gave up 1 base and J gave up 8 bases; unmatched junction bases: 10. CDR1 is SEHNR, CDR2 FQNEAQ, per germline (reference sequence). This CDR3 has 15 amino acids. CDR3 sequence (DNA): TGTGCCAGCAGCTTAGGAGGGGGCAGGGAAAGCGAAGCTTTCTTT. Translated, it gives CASSLGGGRESEAFF.